One sample yielded the 23 T cell receptor beta chains listed below, sequenced in a study of T cells in women clearing cervical HPV infection. Assay: immunoSEQ multiplex PCR; the TCRdb copy retains only in-frame clones and omits some. The ten top clones account for 3.1%, within a sample of around 30,000 clones. The sequencing input was blood buffy coat. Every receptor here comes from a woman between 18 and 75 years old with a cervical HPV16 infection that either progressed to CIN3+ or cleared (not recorded which).

The CDR3 here is CASSDLDWGDRESRRDQPQHF. The CDR3 DNA, read in part, is TGTGCCAGCAGTGACTTAGATTGGGGGGACAGGGAGTCCCGTCGCGATCAGCCC. V is TRBV6-4 and J is TRBJ1-5, with TRBD1 matching over 9 bases. The read is 3 residues too short to cover the CDR3 end, so that end is filled in from the germline J gene. J was trimmed by 5 bases and V by 1 base; bases with no gene match: 21. Germline V gene lookup returns CDR1 MRHNA and CDR2 SNTAGT. The length of the CDR3 is 21 residues.

The DNA read from the CDR3 is TGTGCCAGTAAACCTGGGGCAGGGTGGAACACTGAA. Translated: CASKPGAGWNTE. The full CDR3 is CASKPGAGWNTEAFF. This rearrangement joins TRBV19 to TRBJ1-1; a possible D gene is TRBD1 (5 bases). The CDR3 end is not reached by the read, which stops 3 residues before it; the germline J gene fills it in. Trimming cost V 7 bases and J 1 base, with 16 bases left between them. There are 15 residues in the CDR3. Germline values: CDR1 LNHDA, CDR2 SQIVND (reference sequence). Based on the CDR3 plus reference TRBV19 and TRBJ1-1, the full variable domain is DGGITQSPKYLFRKEGQNVTLSCEQNLNHDAMYWYRQDPGQGLRLIYYSQIVNDFQKGDIAEGYSVSREKKESFPLTVTSAQKNPTAFYLCASKPGAGWNTEAFFGQGTRLTVV.

Regarding this clone: The read stops 3 residues short of the end of the CDR3; the missing end is completed from the germline J gene. The rearrangement uses TRBV2 and TRBJ1-5; 7 bases agree with TRBD1. Losses at the gene ends were 4 bases for V and 7 bases for J; bases not matched to a gene: 7. The CDR3 is made up of 14 amino acids. Germline V gene lookup returns CDR1 SNHLY and CDR2 FYNNEI. The CDR3 bases that were read are TGTGCCAGCAGTGGACAGGGAGTTGGCCAGCCC. Its translation: CASSGQGVGQP. Given in full, the CDR3 is CASSGQGVGQPQHF.

About this clone: Sequencing ends 3 residues short of the CDR3 end; the germline J gene provides the rest. J is TRBJ2-7 and V is TRBV5-4; the match to TRBD2 covers 13 bases. In germline, CDR1 is SGHNT, CDR2 YYREEE (reference sequence). Trimming cost V 3 bases and J 5 bases; bases outside gene matches: 8. The CDR3 loop spans 16 amino acids. CDR3 sequence reads: CASSSLGLAGTNEQYF. CDR3 DNA (partial): TGTGCCAGCAGCTCATTGGGACTAGCGGGGACGAACGAG.

With respect to this clone: The read terminates 3 residues ahead of where the CDR3 ends, so the germline J gene completes it. The gene calls are TRBV5-4 and TRBJ1-2; a weak D match, TRBD1 (5 bases). The CDR3 consists of 14 residues. Germline V gene lookup returns CDR1 SGHNT and CDR2 YYREEE (reference sequence). This CDR3 is CASSWPLTGGGYTF. The part of the CDR3 DNA that was read is TGTGCCAGCAGCTGGCCCCTGACGGGGGGGGGC.

Regarding this clone: The CDR3 end is not reached by the read, which stops 3 residues before it; the germline J gene fills it in. The chain has TRBV12-3 or TRBV12-4 and TRBJ1-2; D possibly corresponds to TRBD1 (6 bases). This CDR3 has 14 amino acids. Trimming cost V 3 bases and J 2 bases, with 10 bases left between them. Partial CDR3 DNA: TGTGCCAGCAGTTTTCCAGGGGCCAACTATGGC. Amino acid sequence: CASSFPGANYG. The full CDR3 protein reads CASSFPGANYGYTF.

On this clone itself: Coverage ceases 3 residues before the CDR3 finishes, and the germline J gene fills in the end. This sequence joins TRBV5-1 and TRBJ1-4; 7 bases match TRBD1. The CDR3 contains 13 residues. Germline-derived CDR1 and CDR2 are SGHRS and YFSETQ. CDR3 DNA, as far as it was read: TGCGCCAGCAGCTCACTACCTGACAGGGCA. The encoded protein is CASSSLPDRA. The entire CDR3 protein reads CASSSLPDRALFF.

CDR3 residues: CATSRDLGDRGEQYF. CDR3 bases read: TGTGCCACCAGCAGAGATCTCGGGGACAGGGGCGAG. The V call is TRBV15, the J call TRBJ2-7; 10 bases fit TRBD1. The CDR3 end falls 3 residues outside the read, so it is completed with the germline J gene. Trimming cost V 0 bases and J 6 bases; bases outside gene matches: 5. CDR1 LNHNV and CDR2 YYDKDF come from the germline V gene (reference sequence). The CDR3 loop spans 15 amino acids.

About this clone: Read data end 3 residues before the CDR3 end; the end is taken from the germline J gene. J is TRBJ2-3 and V is TRBV7-2; D not resolved. V lost 1 base and J 5 bases, leaving 10 bases between the germline ends. The CDR3 consists of 14 residues. Germline CDR1 reads SGHTA; CDR2 reads FQGNSA. The CDR3 DNA, read in part, is TGTGCCAGCAGCTTAGAACAGACGGTAGATACG. The encoded protein is CASSLEQTVDT. The full-length CDR3 reads as CASSLEQTVDTQYF.

On this clone itself: The read gets to within 3 residues of the CDR3 end, and the germline J gene fills in the rest. The chain is built from TRBV4-2 and TRBJ2-7, with TRBD2 matching 8 bases. After removal of 2 bases from V and 0 bases from J, the junction contained 3 bases not matched to a gene. The CDR3 is 15 amino acids. Per germline, CDR1 LGHNA and CDR2 YNFKEQ. Incomplete CDR3 DNA: TGTGCCAGCAGCCAAAAGAGCGGGGGCTCCTACGAG. Translating gives CASSQKSGGSYE. The CDR3 in full is CASSQKSGGSYEQYF.

In regard to this clone: The read finishes 3 residues shy of the CDR3 end, and the germline J gene is used to complete it. The chain couples TRBV6-2 or TRBV6-3 to TRBJ2-1; 7 nucleotides match TRBD2. The germline V gene encodes CDR1 MNHEY and CDR2 SVGEGT. The CDR3 spans 13 residues. The V and J ends lost 6 bases and 3 bases, in that order; junction bases with no gene match: 2. CDR3 amino acids: CASRLAYYNEQFF. The DNA read from the CDR3 is TGTGCCAGCAGACTAGCGTACTACAATGAG.

A word on this clone: A read error may produce the germline difference seen at one junction end. The DNA ends 3 residues before the CDR3 does, and the rest of the CDR3 is filled in from the germline J gene. This rearrangement joins TRBV5-1 to TRBJ2-7; D is possibly TRBD2 (7 bases). Germline V gene data show CDR1 as SGHRS and CDR2 as YFSETQ. There are 20 residues in the CDR3. The covered CDR3 bases are TGCGCCAGCAGCCCCTTTGGAAAGGGGGGGGGACCGAGCCTCTCCCACGAG. Protein sequence: CASSPFGKGGGPSLSHE. The full-length CDR3 reads as CASSPFGKGGGPSLSHEQYF.

As regards this clone: Coverage ceases 3 residues before the CDR3 finishes, and the germline J gene fills in the end. The rearrangement links TRBV10-1 to TRBJ2-1, with 7 positions matching TRBD1. CDR1 and CDR2 from the germline V gene are WNHNN and SYGVQD (reference sequence). The CDR3 spans 15 residues. V gave up 0 bases and J gave up 4 bases; unmatched junction bases: 3. The sequenced CDR3 bases are TGCGCCAGCAGTGAGTCAGGCAGGGGGTACAATGAG. Amino acid sequence: CASSESGRGYNE. The entire CDR3 sequence reads CASSESGRGYNEQFF.

A remark on this clone: The read terminates 3 residues before the CDR3 end, so the remaining end is supplied by the germline J gene. This chain connects TRBV4-1 to TRBJ1-4; no firm D call. The V gene's germline CDR1 is MGHRA and CDR2 YSYEKL. Between the trimmed V and J ends, which lost 0 bases and 6 bases, there was a span of 14 bases. The CDR3 is made up of 16 amino acids. CDR3 sequence reads: CASSQETGREDEKLFF. Partial CDR3 DNA: TGCGCCAGCAGCCAAGAAACCGGGCGGGAAGATGAAAAA.

Comment on this clone: At one of its ends the junction is not consistent with the germline gene, which may arise from a read error. Read coverage stops 3 residues before the CDR3 terminus; the germline J gene supplies the remainder. Other DNA sequences in this sample translate to the same CDR3. The chain is built from TRBV2 and TRBJ1-3; 9 bases agree with TRBD1. This CDR3 spans 14 amino acids. Germline CDR1 SNHLY, CDR2 FYNNEI. The CDR3 loop reads CASRDRGSGNTIYF. Partial CDR3 DNA: TGTGCCAGCAGAGACAGGGGGTCTGGAAACACG.

On this clone: Read sequence stops 3 residues before the CDR3 end, and the germline J gene provides the missing end. The chain recombines TRBV20-1 with TRBJ2-3; D possibly corresponds to TRBD2 (7 bases). Germline CDR1 and CDR2: DFQATT and SNEGSKA (reference sequence). This CDR3 spans 13 amino acids. CDR3 DNA, as far as it was read: TGCAGTGCTAGAGATCTGGGGGGGCGGACG. This encodes CSARDLGGRT. The CDR3 in full is CSARDLGGRTQYF.

The DNA read from the CDR3 is TGTGCCAGTAGTATAGGGGCAGGGGCGATCAAAGAGACG. Translation gives CASSIGAGAIKET. The CDR3 in its entirety is CASSIGAGAIKETQYF. The genes are TRBV19 and TRBJ2-3; perhaps TRBD1 as D (6 bases). The CDR3 goes on 3 residues after the read ends, and that part is filled in from the germline J gene. The germline V gene has CDR1 LNHDA and CDR2 SQIVND (reference sequence). The CDR3 has 16 residues.

Worth noting for this clone: The read is 3 residues too short to cover the CDR3 end, so that end is filled in from the germline J gene. V and J are TRBV14 and TRBJ2-7; D remains ambiguous. Germline loops: CDR1 SGHDN, CDR2 FVKESK. This CDR3 has 14 residues. V lost 3 bases and J lost 1, with 10 bases in between. CDR3: CASSHGLGSYEQYF. The part of the CDR3 DNA that was read is TGTGCCAGCAGCCACGGGTTGGGTTCCTACGAG.

This CDR3 reads CASSEGVDEKLFF. The CDR3 bases that were read are TGCGCCAGCAGCGAGGGTGTGGATGAAAAG. The rearrangement links TRBV5-1 to TRBJ2-2, with D possibly matching TRBD2 (5 bases). The read halts 3 residues ahead of the CDR3 end, with the missing end drawn from the germline J gene. CDR3 length: 13 residues. In germline, CDR1 is SGHRS, CDR2 YFSETQ.

In the case of this clone: From the germline J gene comes the end of the CDR3, since the read stops 3 residues before it. The chain recombines TRBV6-2 or TRBV6-3 with TRBJ2-4; D might be TRBD1 (6 bases). The CDR3 length is 14 residues. Looked up from germline, CDR1 is MNHEY and CDR2 is SVGEGT. CDR3 residues: CASTLSDSLLGQYF. The covered CDR3 bases are TGTGCCAGCACCCTTTCGGACAGCCTACTTGGT.

On this clone: The read stops 3 residues short of the end of the CDR3; the missing end is completed from the germline J gene. The J gene is TRBJ2-4, the V gene TRBV7-9; possible D gene TRBD1, 5 bases. The CDR3 length is 12 residues. The germline V gene encodes CDR1 SEHNR and CDR2 FQNEAQ (reference sequence). The sequenced part of the CDR3 DNA is TGTGCCAGCAGCTTAGGTGGGGCTGGT. It specifies CASSLGGAG. The full CDR3 reads CASSLGGAGQYF.

With respect to this clone: Read coverage stops 3 residues before the CDR3 terminus; the germline J gene supplies the remainder. The rearrangement joins TRBV29-1 to TRBJ2-7; tentative D call: TRBD1 (5 bases). The length of the CDR3 is 15 residues. Germline V gene sequence: CDR1 SQVTM, CDR2 ANQGSEA. V lost 1 base and J 6 bases, leaving 19 bases between the germline ends. Here the CDR3 reads CSVEGIRGSVSEQYF. The part of the CDR3 DNA that was read is TGCAGCGTTGAAGGTATTAGGGGATCGGTTAGCGAG.

A remark on this clone: The read falls 3 residues short of the CDR3 end, and the missing part is taken from the germline J gene. J is TRBJ1-2 and V is TRBV18, with 9 nucleotides matching TRBD1. Germline V gene sequence: CDR1 KGHSH, CDR2 LQKENI. The V segment lost 3 bases and the J segment 4 bases; nucleotides outside the gene matches: 12. The CDR3 totals 17 residues. This chain's CDR3 is CASSPFGTGPISYGYTF. The DNA read from the CDR3 is TGTGCCAGCTCACCGTTCGGGACAGGGCCCATAAGCTATGGC.